The 18 T cell receptor beta chains reported below all come from one sample, sequenced in a study of OX40 agonist ivuxolimab in advanced cancers. Assay used: immunoSEQ multiplex PCR; TCRdb lists only in-frame clones, some missing. The sample consists of some 60,000 clones, around 92% of them appearing once. The material was CD4+ or CD8+ T cells sorted from blood, obtained in a trial of the OX40 agonist ivuxolimab. The receptors were gathered from an adult with an advanced solid tumor such as melanoma, head and neck, liver or kidney cancer.

This chain links TRBV18 with TRBJ2-3, with D possibly being TRBD1 (5 bases). Germline loops: CDR1 KGHSH, CDR2 LQKENI. V was pared by 3 bases and J by 0 bases, with 10 bases between. CDR3 length: 15 amino acids. The CDR3 protein is CASSPSRASTDTQYF. The DNA of the CDR3 is TGTGCCAGCTCACCTTCCAGGGCTAGCACAGATACGCAGTATTTT.

The chain is built from TRBV7-8 and TRBJ1-2; D is possibly TRBD1 (5 bases). V lost 4 bases and J 4 bases, leaving 10 bases between the germline ends. Per germline, CDR1 SGHVS and CDR2 FQNEAQ. This CDR3 spans 13 amino acids. This chain's CDR3 is CASSWGGRYGYTF. CDR3 nucleotide sequence: TGTGCCAGCAGCTGGGGCGGTCGCTATGGCTACACCTTC. Variable domain in full (rest from reference TRBV7-8 and TRBJ1-2): GAGVSQSPRYKVAKRGQDVALRCDPISGHVSLFWYQQALGQGPEFLTYFQNEAQLDKSGLPSDRFFAERPEGSVSTLKIQRTQQEDSAVYLCASSWGGRYGYTFGSGTRLTVV.

V is TRBV13 and J is TRBJ2-7; 7 bases line up with TRBD1. V lost 7 bases to trimming and J lost 5 bases; unmatched junction nucleotides: 8. There are 13 residues in the CDR3. From germline, CDR1 is PRHDT and CDR2 FYEKMQ (reference sequence). CDR3 residues: CASKQGPPHEQYF. The CDR3 DNA sequence: TGTGCCAGCAAACAGGGGCCCCCCCACGAGCAGTACTTC.

V usage is TRBV5-6 and J usage is TRBJ2-5, with D tentatively TRBD2 (5 bases). In germline, CDR1 is SGHDT, CDR2 YYEEEE. V was clipped by 0 bases and J by 4 bases, with 10 bases between them. The CDR3 loop spans 14 amino acids. This CDR3 reads CASSLVIEGETQYF. CDR3 in DNA: TGTGCCAGCAGCTTGGTCATTGAGGGAGAGACCCAGTACTTC.

The rearrangement joins TRBV10-2 to TRBJ2-7, with 7 bases aligning to TRBD1. Germline values: CDR1 WSHSY, CDR2 SAAADI. J was trimmed by 3 bases and V by 7 bases; bases with no gene match: 6. The CDR3 totals 13 residues. The CDR3 protein is CASKEDRVYEQYF. CDR3 nucleotide sequence: TGCGCCAGCAAAGAAGACAGGGTCTACGAGCAGTACTTC.

The genes are TRBV15 and TRBJ1-3; the D gene is possibly TRBD1 (6 bases). Germline values: CDR1 LNHNV, CDR2 YYDKDF (reference sequence). The V end was cut by 0 bases, the J end by 3 bases, with 12 bases between. There are 16 residues in the CDR3. CDR3 bases: TGTGCCACCAGCAGAGATGAGGGGGACATTGGAAACACCATATATTTT. Protein product: CATSRDEGDIGNTIYF.

This clone came up a few times. This chain uses TRBV9 with TRBJ1-1, with D possibly being TRBD1 (5 bases). The length of the CDR3 is 13 residues. Per the germline V gene, CDR1 is SGDLS and CDR2 is YYNGEE. Trimming took off 0 bases at V and 4 bases at J, with 7 bases between the two ends. The CDR3: CASSVGDGTEAFF. The CDR3 DNA reads as TGTGCCAGCAGCGTAGGGGACGGCACTGAAGCTTTCTTT.

The chain couples TRBV7-9 to TRBJ2-1; the match to TRBD2 covers 8 bases. J was trimmed by 2 bases and V by 5 bases; bases with no gene match: 2. Germline CDR1 is SEHNR and CDR2 is FQNEAQ (reference sequence). The CDR3 covers 14 residues. The CDR3 DNA reads as TGTGCCAGCAGCCCTAGCGGGCCCTACAATGAGCAGTTCTTC. This translates into CASSPSGPYNEQFF.

The chain links TRBV7-3 to TRBJ2-3, with D maybe TRBD1 (5 bases). This CDR3 comprises 13 residues. Germline values: CDR1 SGHTA, CDR2 FQGTGA. V was trimmed by 4 bases and J by 6 bases, leaving 11 bases between them. The CDR3 loop is CASSSEPGDTQYF. The CDR3 region has the DNA TGTGCCAGCAGCTCCGAGCCAGGGGATACGCAGTATTTT.

The V gene is TRBV7-8, the J gene TRBJ2-7; D is possibly TRBD2 (7 bases). Germline V gives CDR1 SGHVS, CDR2 FQNEAQ. The CDR3 consists of 15 residues. Trimming pared 2 bases from V and 1 base from J, leaving 12 bases between. CDR3 bases: TGTGCCAGCAGCTTAAGGGAGGGGGGGTCCTACGAGCAGTACTTC. This sequence encodes CASSLREGGSYEQYF.

This rearrangement joins TRBV5-1 to TRBJ2-3, with D perhaps TRBD2 (5 bases). Between the trimmed V and J ends, which lost 0 bases and 7 bases, there was a span of 12 bases. Germline V gene lookup returns CDR1 SGHRS and CDR2 YFSETQ. The CDR3 sequence is 14 residues long. The DNA of the CDR3 is TGCGCCAGCAGCTTGGCCGACGGGATGCATACGCAGTATTTT. This codes for CASSLADGMHTQYF.

This sequence joins TRBV7-8 and TRBJ2-7; D perhaps matches TRBD1 (6 bases). In germline, CDR1 is SGHVS, CDR2 FQNEAQ. The CDR3 consists of 14 residues. Deletions cut 4 bases from V and 3 bases from J, with 13 bases between. CDR3 coding DNA: TGTGCCAGCAGCTCCAGGGGACGGAACTACGAGCAGTACTTC. Encoded protein: CASSSRGRNYEQYF. The variable domain in full, completed from reference TRBV7-8 and TRBJ2-7, reads GAGVSQSPRYKVAKRGQDVALRCDPISGHVSLFWYQQALGQGPEFLTYFQNEAQLDKSGLPSDRFFAERPEGSVSTLKIQRTQQEDSAVYLCASSSRGRNYEQYFGPGTRLTVT.

This chain links TRBV13 with TRBJ2-1; a weak D match, TRBD1 (6 bases). This CDR3 is built from 17 residues. CDR1 is PRHDT and CDR2 is FYEKMQ in the germline V gene (reference sequence). V lost 4 bases and J lost 1, with 17 bases in between. The CDR3 here is CASSSRRGGVSYNEQFF. The DNA for the CDR3 is TGTGCCAGCAGCTCCCGTAGAGGGGGAGTATCCTACAATGAGCAGTTCTTC.

Here the CDR3 DNA reads TGTGCCAGTAGTACTCGACGCCTTCTGACCGAGAACACTGAAGCTTTCTTT. Encoded protein: CASSTRRLLTENTEAFF. The rearrangement joins TRBV19 to TRBJ1-1; no definite D call. CDR1 and CDR2 from the germline V gene are LNHDA and SQIVND (reference sequence). This CDR3 region has 17 residues. Trimming left V 4 bases short and J 1 base short, with 19 bases between.

About this clone: In the same sample, other DNA sequences code for this CDR3. The rearrangement uses TRBV27 and TRBJ2-5; TRBD1 aligns across 8 bases. CDR3 size: 16 residues. Trimming took 0 bases from V and 2 from J; bases not matched to a gene: 5. Germline loops: CDR1 MNHEY, CDR2 SMNVEV (reference sequence). The CDR3 bases are TGTGCCAGCAGTTTATCACCCGACAGGGGTCAAGAGACCCAGTACTTC. Encoded protein: CASSLSPDRGQETQYF.

V is TRBV21-1 and J is TRBJ2-2. TRBV21-1 is a pseudogene. This CDR3 contains 18 residues. Here the CDR3 reads CASSDYLTDTSNTGELFF. CDR3 DNA: TGTGCCAGCAGCGACTATTTGACAGACACCTCGAACACCGGGGAGCTGTTTTTT.

This clone was recorded once. CDR3: CASSPWIGDTGELFF. DNA for the CDR3: TGTGCCAGCAGCCCTTGGATTGGGGACACCGGGGAGCTGTTTTTT. J is TRBJ2-2 and V is TRBV14; the D is unclear. Germline CDR1 SGHDN, CDR2 FVKESK. CDR3 length equals 15 residues. Trimming cost V 4 bases and J 3 bases, with 12 bases left between them.

The rearrangement uses TRBV21-1 and TRBJ2-3; the table's D call, TRBD2, has no DNA check behind it. TRBV21-1 is classified as a pseudogene. The CDR3 is 17 residues long. The DNA of the CDR3 is TGTGCCAGCAGCGCAATCTTAGCGGGAGGGCCGCCAGATACGCAGTATTTT. Protein product: CASSAILAGGPPDTQYF.